A selection of T cell receptor beta chains follows, all from one sample in a study of T cells in localized non-small cell lung cancer. Sequencing used immunoSEQ multiplex PCR; TCRdb keeps in-frame clones, though not all of them. Of roughly 39,000 clones in the sample, roughly 91% were seen once. This material consisted of PBMCs, taken before any cancer treatment. The receptor source for this set is a woman aged 35-70 years with stage II lung adenocarcinoma. Each CDR3 is given with its conserved first and last residue. Each record gives: D gene, J gene, clone size, V gene, CDR3 DNA, CDR3 protein. The D gene is left open where the match is weak. Clone size is given for some rows only: seen once, a few or many times, or a class if the clone is expanded.

>TRBD1|TRBJ2-2|NA|TRBV4-1
TGCGCCAGCAGCCAAGGCCGGGACAGGGTGAGGACCGGGGAGCTGTTTTTT
CASSQGRDRVRTGELFF
>NA|TRBJ1-2|NA|TRBV7-9
TGTGCCAGCAGCCTCCGGACAGTCTATGGCTACACCTTC
CASSLRTVYGYTF
>TRBD1|TRBJ1-6|NA|TRBV5-1
TGCGCCAGCAGCTTGGGGGGACAGCAGTATAATTCACCCCTCCACTTT
CASSLGGQQYNSPLHF
>NA|TRBJ1-4|NA|TRBV7-8
TGTGCCAGCAGCTTAGAGGGGCTTAATGAAAAACTGTTTTTT
CASSLEGLNEKLFF
>TRBD1|TRBJ1-1|once|TRBV5-1
TGCGCCAGCAGCACGACAGGGGGCCGCAAAGCTTTCTTT
CASSTTGGRKAFF
>NA|TRBJ1-1|once|TRBV6-5
TGTGCCAGCATACGACTTGGGGGGCGGAACACTGAAGCTTTCTTT
CASIRLGGRNTEAFF
>NA|TRBJ1-1|once|TRBV7-3
TGTGCCAGCAGCTTATCTCTACGCCTGAACACTGAAGCTTTCTTT
CASSLSLRLNTEAFF
>NA|TRBJ1-1|NA|TRBV5-1
TGCGCCAGCAGCTCCAGGGTTCCCCGTAACGCCGCTGAAGCTTTCTTT
CASSSRVPRNAAEAFF
>TRBD2|TRBJ2-2|NA|TRBV27
TGTGCCAGCAGTCCGTCTAGGGGACTAGCGGTCACCGGGGAGCTGTTTTTT
CASSPSRGLAVTGELFF
>NA|TRBJ1-1|NA|TRBV6-5
TGTGCCAGCAAACACCCCCGGGGCGCGGCTGAAGCTTTCTTT
CASKHPRGAAEAFF
>TRBD2|TRBJ2-1|NA|TRBV28
TGTGCCAGCAGCGCCCCCCCGGGACTAGCGGGAGAGGGTCGTGGCAATGAGCAGTTCTTC
CASSAPPGLAGEGRGNEQFF
>TRBD2|TRBJ2-7|once|TRBV4-1
TGCGCCAGCAGCCAAGAAGGACTAGCGGGGCCTTACGAGCAGTACTTC
CASSQEGLAGPYEQYF
>TRBD2|TRBJ2-7|NA|TRBV27
TGTGCCAGCAGGGAGATTAGGGGACTACCCACCGAGCAGTACTTC
CASREIRGLPTEQYF
>NA|TRBJ2-1|NA|TRBV7-9
TGTGCCAGCATTTTATCTTTCGGCAATGAGCAGTTCTTC
CASILSFGNEQFF
>NA|TRBJ1-1|once|TRBV28
TGTGCCACGACCGCAACGGGTGTCGGTGAAGCTTTCTTT
CATTATGVGEAFF
>TRBD1|TRBJ1-5|NA|TRBV19
TGTGCCAGTAGTACGGTGACAGGGGGGAATCAGCCCCAGCATTTT
CASSTVTGGNQPQHF
>TRBD1|TRBJ1-3|NA|TRBV7-8
TGTGCCAGCAGCGGAGGACAGGGGGCAACTGGAAACACCATATATTTT
CASSGGQGATGNTIYF
>TRBD1|TRBJ2-7|NA|TRBV15
TGTGCCACCAGCTCTGGGACAGCCTTCTACGAGCAGTACTTC
CATSSGTAFYEQYF
>NA|TRBJ2-7|few|TRBV5-1
TGCGCCAGCAGCTTATCGTTGGGGTACGAGCAGTACTTC
CASSLSLGYEQYF
>TRBD2|TRBJ2-5|NA|TRBV13
TGTGCCAGCACCCTGACCCCGGGAGGCCAGTACTTC
CASTLTPGGQYF
>NA|TRBJ1-1|NA|TRBV19
TGTGCCAGTAGTAACCGGGTTAGGCCCCCCAACACTGAAGCTTTCTTT
CASSNRVRPPNTEAFF
>NA|TRBJ2-2|once|TRBV5-1
TGCGCCAGCAGCCCCCATGGTCAGGGCTCGAACACCGGGGAGCTGTTTTTT
CASSPHGQGSNTGELFF
>TRBD1|TRBJ2-7|once|TRBV19
TGTGCCAGTAGTATTGACAGGGGCCCCTACGAGCAGTACTTC
CASSIDRGPYEQYF
>TRBD2|TRBJ2-1|NA|TRBV15
TGTGCCACCAATCGGGGGGGGCCCAATGAGCAGTTCTTC
CATNRGGPNEQFF
>NA|TRBJ2-1|NA|TRBV7-2
TGTGCCAGCAGCTTAGACTCCAACAACAATGAGCAGTTCTTC
CASSLDSNNNEQFF
>NA|TRBJ1-2|NA|TRBV7-9
TGTGCCAGCAGCTTAGAAGGGGATGGCTACACCTTC
CASSLEGDGYTF